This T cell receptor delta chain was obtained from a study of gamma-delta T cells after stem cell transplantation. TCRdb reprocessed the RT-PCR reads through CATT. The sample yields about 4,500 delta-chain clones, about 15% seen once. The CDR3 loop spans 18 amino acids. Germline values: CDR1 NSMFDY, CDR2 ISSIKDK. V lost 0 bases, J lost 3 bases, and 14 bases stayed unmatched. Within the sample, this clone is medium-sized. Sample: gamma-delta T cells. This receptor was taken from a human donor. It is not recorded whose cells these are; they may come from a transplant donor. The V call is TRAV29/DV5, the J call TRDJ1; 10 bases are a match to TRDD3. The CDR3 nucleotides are TGTGCAGCAAGCGTTTGTTCCGGGGGATACGGGGAGGCCGATAAACTCATCTTT. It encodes CAASVCSGGYGEADKLIF.